A single sample gave rise to the 13 T cell receptor beta chains below, sequenced in a study of radiotherapy plus CTLA-4 blockade in lung cancer. Sequenced by immunoSEQ multiplex PCR; TCRdb stores in-frame clones only, minus some. The sample has approximately 95,000 clones; more than 75% are singletons. The specimen comprised peripheral blood, sampled from a patient treated with radiotherapy plus ipilimumab. The source of these receptors is a human donor with non-small cell lung cancer who had a partial response to radiotherapy plus ipilimumab.

CDR3 DNA sequence: TGTGCCAGCAGCCCCGGGACTAGCGGTCTTTACAATGAGCAGTTCTTC. Translation: CASSPGTSGLYNEQFF. The J gene is TRBJ2-1, the V gene TRBV5-4, with 11 bases that match TRBD2. The CDR3 is 16 amino acids. Trimming at V came to 4 bases and at J to 4 bases, leaving 7 bases not matched to a gene. Per germline, CDR1 SGHNT and CDR2 YYREEE (reference sequence).

V usage is TRBV7-9 and J usage is TRBJ2-1; D is perhaps TRBD2 (6 bases). Germline V lookup: CDR1 SEHNR, CDR2 FQNEAQ (reference sequence). V was pared by 6 bases and J by 8 bases, with 20 bases between. The CDR3 is 15 residues long. The CDR3 reads CASRGGGGGRYEQFF. Here the CDR3 DNA reads TGTGCCAGCAGGGGGGGAGGTGGGGGAAGATATGAGCAGTTCTTC.

This clone was counted a few times. The chain links TRBV28 to TRBJ1-5; no clear D. In germline, CDR1 is MDHEN, CDR2 SYDVKM. V was trimmed by 3 bases and J by 6 bases, leaving 15 bases between them. This CDR3 contains 15 residues. CDR3 residues: CASSFSWRVPQPQHF. For the CDR3, the DNA is TGTGCCAGCAGTTTTTCTTGGAGGGTTCCTCAGCCCCAGCATTTT.

V gene TRBV4-1 combines with J gene TRBJ1-5, with 8 bases matching TRBD1. The J segment lost 2 bases and the V segment lost 1 base, leaving 4 bases of the junction unmatched. Germline assignment: CDR1 MGHRA and CDR2 YSYEKL. The CDR3 extends over 16 amino acids. CDR3 sequence reads: CASSQVQGAGNQPQHF. The CDR3 nucleotides are TGCGCCAGCAGCCAAGTGCAGGGGGCAGGCAATCAGCCCCAGCATTTT.

The V gene is TRBV9, the J gene TRBJ2-1; 8 bases map to TRBD2. In germline, CDR1 is SGDLS, CDR2 YYNGEE. The CDR3 loop spans 14 amino acids. Unmatched junction bases numbered 6, after V lost 3 bases and J lost 7 bases. The CDR3 DNA follows: TGTGCCAGCAGCGCCCGGGGGGGTGGGAATGAGCAGTTCTTC. Its translation: CASSARGGGNEQFF.

This clone was observed at least ten times. This chain uses TRBV27 with TRBJ1-1; 10 bases are a match to TRBD1. V trimming: 3 bases; J trimming: 4 bases; junction bases outside the gene matches: 11. Germline assignment: CDR1 MNHEY and CDR2 SMNVEV (reference sequence). The CDR3 covers 17 residues. This CDR3 is CASSFWHSGQGSTEAFF. As DNA, the CDR3 is TGTGCCAGCAGTTTTTGGCATTCGGGACAGGGGTCCACTGAAGCTTTCTTT.

The CDR3 DNA is TGTGCCAGCAGCTTAGCAGGGGAAGGGACCCAGTACTTC. This gives the protein CASSLAGEGTQYF. The rearrangement links TRBV7-3 to TRBJ2-5; D might be TRBD1 (6 bases). The CDR3 covers 13 residues. Trimming left V 2 bases short and J 7 bases short, with 11 bases between. Germline CDR1 SGHTA, CDR2 FQGTGA.

The V and J genes are TRBV11-3 and TRBJ2-1; 12 bases line up with TRBD2. This CDR3 is built from 19 residues. The germline V gene encodes CDR1 SGHNT and CDR2 YENEEA. The V segment lost 0 bases and the J segment 0 bases; nucleotides outside the gene matches: 6. The CDR3 loop is CASSLETSGSFGSYNEQFF. In DNA, the CDR3 is TGTGCCAGCAGCTTAGAGACTAGCGGGAGTTTCGGCTCCTACAATGAGCAGTTCTTC.

This chain connects TRBV18 to TRBJ2-3; D gene uncertain. The CDR3 extends over 12 amino acids. The V end was cut by 3 bases, the J end by 5 bases, with 6 bases between. Germline V CDR1 and CDR2: KGHSH, LQKENI. The CDR3 sequence is CASSPSVDTQYF. CDR3 bases: TGTGCCAGCTCACCCTCAGTAGATACGCAGTATTTT.

For this clone: Within the sample, other DNA sequences also encode this same CDR3. The chain joins TRBV28 to TRBJ1-2; 7 nucleotides agree with TRBD1. Trimming cost V 3 bases and J 3 bases; bases outside gene matches: 4. The length of the CDR3 is 14 residues. Germline CDR1 and CDR2: MDHEN and SYDVKM. The CDR3 region is CASSLGGQYYGYTF. The CDR3 coding sequence is TGTGCCAGCAGTTTGGGGGGACAGTACTATGGCTACACCTTC.

Note on this clone: The sample contains more than one DNA sequence encoding this CDR3. V and J are TRBV28 and TRBJ2-5; 12 bases are a match to TRBD2. Germline loops: CDR1 MDHEN, CDR2 SYDVKM. CDR3 size: 16 residues. The J segment lost 5 bases and the V segment lost 3 bases, leaving 7 bases of the junction unmatched. The chain's CDR3 is CASSFGLAGPMETQYF. DNA of the CDR3: TGTGCCAGCAGTTTCGGACTAGCGGGACCCATGGAGACCCAGTACTTC.

This clone was seen a few times. The genes are TRBV5-3 and TRBJ1-3; D uncertain. TRBV5-3 is identified as an open reading frame with a role that is uncertain. The length of the CDR3 is 13 residues. V lost 0 bases and J lost 3, with 4 bases in between. The CDR3 nucleotides read TGTGCCAGAAGCTTGGGAGGTGGAAACACCATATATTTT. Amino acids: CARSLGGGNTIYF.

The gene calls are TRBV19 and TRBJ1-1; D may be TRBD1 (5 bases). Trimming cost V 11 bases and J 0 bases, with 13 bases left between them. Germline assignment: CDR1 LNHDA and CDR2 SQIVND (reference sequence). This CDR3 is 13 amino acids long. The CDR3 DNA reads TGTGCCGCCCTTGGACAATTGAACACTGAAGCTTTCTTT. Protein product: CAALGQLNTEAFF.